This entry lists 27 T cell receptor beta chains sequenced from one sample in a study of T cells after yellow fever vaccination. TCRdb recomputed calls from the 5' RACE reads with MiXCR, one row per CDR3 protein. The data contain 60,000 to 75,000 distinct CDR3 sequences, about 7% of them seen just once; the ten biggest clones take up about 40%. Sequencing was performed on CD8+ T cells sorted from PBMCs, taken more than 40 days after the first yellow fever vaccination. The source of these receptors is a man younger than 35 who received the YFV17D yellow fever vaccine.

This clonotype has a handful of counts. The chain uses TRBV4-3 and TRBJ2-2; 7 bases are a match to TRBD1. The J segment lost 4 bases and the V segment lost 4 bases, leaving 9 bases of the junction unmatched. Germline CDR1 and CDR2: LGHNA and YSLEER. This CDR3 has 16 residues. The CDR3 loop is CASSLGTVRVTGELFF. The CDR3 coding sequence is TGCGCCAGCAGCCTAGGGACAGTGCGGGTCACCGGGGAGCTGTTTTTT.

At least ten counts were recorded for this clonotype. J is TRBJ2-5 and V is TRBV2; perhaps TRBD1 as D (5 bases). Deletions cut 2 bases from V and 5 bases from J, with 15 bases between. Per germline, CDR1 SNHLY and CDR2 FYNNEI. The CDR3 totals 15 residues. The chain's CDR3 is CASSESGAMSETQYF. For the CDR3, the DNA is TGTGCCAGCAGTGAAAGTGGGGCTATGTCGGAGACCCAGTACTTC.

This clonotype showed up many times. V is TRBV28 and J is TRBJ2-6, with D unclear. Trimming took 3 bases from V and 0 from J, leaving 6 bases between them. CDR1 is MDHEN, CDR2 SYDVKM, per germline. CDR3 length: 15 residues. The chain's CDR3 is CASSLTISGANVLTF. For the CDR3, the DNA is TGTGCCAGCAGTTTGACCATCTCTGGGGCCAACGTCCTGACTTTC.

Only a few counts were recorded for this clonotype. The chain recombines TRBV6-2 or TRBV6-3 with TRBJ1-3; no clear D gene. V was pared by 5 bases and J by 0 bases, with 17 bases between. The CDR3 is 17 amino acids. Looked up from germline, CDR1 is MNHEY and CDR2 is SVGEGT. For the CDR3, the DNA is TGTGCCAGCAGTCCGACGCAGAAAGCGGTCTCTGGAAACACCATATATTTT. As protein: CASSPTQKAVSGNTIYF.

This clonotype was seen at least ten times. The V call is TRBV13, the J call TRBJ2-7; D gene unclear. The germline gives CDR1 PRHDT, CDR2 FYEKMQ (reference sequence). V was cut by 0 bases and J by 3 bases, with 9 bases left in between. CDR3 length equals 14 residues. DNA of the CDR3: TGTGCCAGCAGCTTAGGCCAGGCTGTCTACGAGCAGTACGTC. Encoded protein: CASSLGQAVYEQYV.

This clonotype was seen ten or more times. The chain couples TRBV5-5 to TRBJ1-1, with TRBD1 as a possible D gene (5 bases). The CDR3 is 14 residues long. V lost 0 bases and J lost 7, with 13 bases in between. CDR1 and CDR2 from the germline V gene are SGHKS and YYEKEE (reference sequence). Here the CDR3 reads CASSLEGRALEAFF. Written as DNA, the CDR3 is TGTGCCAGCAGCTTGGAGGGACGTGCTCTTGAAGCTTTCTTT.

This clonotype was seen at least ten times. V and J are TRBV21-1 and TRBJ2-7; the D call of TRBD1 is as the table states it, not checked on the DNA. TRBV21-1 is described as a pseudogene. CDR3 length equals 15 residues. This CDR3 reads CASSNWDRGDYEQYF. CDR3 bases: TGTGCCAGCAGCAATTGGGACAGGGGCGACTACGAGCAGTACTTC.

This clonotype was counted ten times or more. This chain joins TRBV12-3 or TRBV12-4 and TRBJ2-7, with a weak D call TRBD2 (6 bases). The CDR3 sequence is 14 residues long. Trimming took 8 bases from V and 5 from J, leaving 19 bases between them. Written as DNA, the CDR3 is TGTGCCAGCGGACCCGTCGGAGGGATCCACGAGCAGTACTTC. It specifies CASGPVGGIHEQYF.

This clonotype was counted ten times or more. The chain has TRBV20-1 and TRBJ1-5; 7 bases fit TRBD1. V lost 2 bases, J lost 3 bases, and 13 bases stayed unmatched. The germline V gene encodes CDR1 DFQATT and CDR2 SNEGSKA (reference sequence). This CDR3 region has 17 residues. In DNA, the CDR3 is TGCAGTGCTAGACGCGGGACAGATAGCAACCACAATCAGCCCCAGCATTTT. Translation: CSARRGTDSNHNQPQHF.

In this sample, this clonotype turned up many times. V and J are TRBV7-8 and TRBJ2-7, with D maybe TRBD1 (6 bases). Deletions cut 1 base from V and 3 bases from J, with 19 bases between. CDR1 is SGHVS, CDR2 FQNEAQ, per germline. The CDR3 has 17 amino acids. For the CDR3, the DNA is TGTGCCAGCAGCTTAGGGGGGACACTCCCAAACCTCTACGAGCAGTACTTC. It encodes CASSLGGTLPNLYEQYF.

This clonotype was seen only a few times. This chain uses TRBV7-9 with TRBJ2-7, with 10 bases that match TRBD1. V shed 4 bases and J 2 bases; nucleotides not matched to a gene: 8. The CDR3 extends over 16 amino acids. Germline loops: CDR1 SEHNR, CDR2 FQNEAQ (reference sequence). The CDR3 DNA follows: TGTGCCAGCAGCTCCCGGTGGACAGGGGGAACCTACGAGCAGTACTTC. Translating gives CASSSRWTGGTYEQYF.

The chain couples TRBV4-2 to TRBJ2-3; TRBD2 agrees at 13 bases. V gave up 0 bases and J gave up 2 bases; unmatched junction bases: 2. The CDR3 totals 17 residues. From germline, CDR1 is LGHNA and CDR2 YNFKEQ. This chain's CDR3 is CASSQDGLAGVTDTQYF. CDR3 bases: TGTGCCAGCAGCCAAGATGGACTAGCGGGGGTCACAGATACGCAGTATTTT.

This clonotype was recorded many times. V is TRBV5-1 and J is TRBJ2-7; 10 bases map to TRBD1. Germline CDR1 and CDR2: SGHRS and YFSETQ. The length of the CDR3 is 14 residues. After removal of 2 bases from V and 2 bases from J, the junction contained 1 base not matched to a gene. The CDR3 protein is CASSLGTGAYEQYV. CDR3 nucleotide sequence: TGCGCCAGCAGCTTAGGGACAGGGGCCTACGAGCAGTACGTC.

V usage is TRBV7-6 and J usage is TRBJ2-7; tentatively, D is TRBD1 (6 bases). Germline lookup yields CDR1 SGHVS and CDR2 FNYEAQ. The CDR3 contains 14 residues. V dropped 3 bases and J dropped 4 bases, with 13 bases sitting between them. The CDR3 region is CASSFAAGAYEQYF. CDR3 bases: TGTGCCAGCAGCTTCGCGGCAGGGGCTTACGAGCAGTACTTC. Complete variable domain (other parts from reference TRBV7-6 and TRBJ2-7): GAGVSQSPRYKVTKRGQDVALRCDPISGHVSLYWYRQALGQGPEFLTYFNYEAQQDKSGLPNDRFSAERPEGSISTLTIQRTEQRDSAMYRCASSFAAGAYEQYFGPGTRLTVT.

The CDR3 DNA reads TGTGCCAGCAGCTTATCCAGGGAACCCTATGGCTACACCTTC. This sequence encodes CASSLSREPYGYTF. This chain uses TRBV7-9 with TRBJ1-2; D is perhaps TRBD1 (5 bases). CDR3 length: 14 amino acids. V was shortened by 2 bases and J by 4 bases, with 11 bases between the two germline ends. CDR1 SEHNR and CDR2 FQNEAQ come from the germline V gene (reference sequence).

This clonotype was detected a few times. At one end the junction does not follow the germline gene, possibly because of a read error. The genes are TRBV7-2 and TRBJ2-3, with D perhaps matching TRBD1 (6 bases). The germline CDR1 and CDR2 sequences are SGHTA and FQGNSA. The CDR3 covers 14 residues. CDR3 in DNA: TGTGCCAGCAACTTACAGGGTGCGACAGATACGCAGTATTTT. It specifies CASNLQGATDTQYF.

This clonotype was observed at least ten times. The gene calls are TRBV7-2 and TRBJ2-3, with D hard to call. The CDR3 runs to 14 residues. Germline CDR1 reads SGHTA; CDR2 reads FQGNSA. Trimming took 2 bases from V and 0 from J, leaving 6 bases between them. The CDR3 spells CASSLNPSTDTQYF. DNA of the CDR3: TGTGCCAGCAGCTTAAACCCTAGCACAGATACGCAGTATTTT.

This chain connects TRBV11-2 to TRBJ2-5, with 9 nucleotides matching TRBD2. The CDR3 contains 15 residues. Germline CDR1 reads SGHAT; CDR2 reads FQNNGV. Trimming removed 5 bases from V and 4 bases from J; junction bases left unmatched: 8. The CDR3 coding sequence is TGTGCCAGCAGCATGGAACTAGCGGGTGTAGAGACCCAGTACTTC. Its protein product is CASSMELAGVETQYF.

This clonotype appeared many times. The CDR3 region is CAILGGPTDTQYF. In DNA form, the CDR3 reads TGTGCCATCCTGGGGGGCCCCACAGATACGCAGTATTTT. The rearrangement joins TRBV10-3 to TRBJ2-3; either TRBD1 or TRBD2 may supply D (6 bases each). V was pared by 8 bases and J by 2 bases, with 11 bases between. The CDR3 loop spans 13 amino acids. Germline CDR1 and CDR2: ENHRY and SYGVKD.

The chain is built from TRBV12-3 or TRBV12-4 and TRBJ2-7, with D maybe TRBD2 (7 bases). Between the trimmed V and J ends, which lost 6 bases and 1 base, there was a span of 19 bases. CDR3 length: 16 residues. CDR3: CASSPRGRGLSYEQYF. Written as DNA, the CDR3 is TGTGCCAGCAGCCCTCGGGGGCGGGGGCTTTCCTACGAGCAGTACTTC.

The chain links TRBV19 to TRBJ1-3; no definite D call. CDR1 LNHDA and CDR2 SQIVND come from the germline V gene (reference sequence). V was clipped by 5 bases and J by 0 bases, with 14 bases between them. CDR3 length: 16 amino acids. In DNA, the CDR3 is TGTGCCAGTAGTCCACGGAGGATCCCCTCTGGAAACACCATATATTTT. It translates to CASSPRRIPSGNTIYF.

This clonotype has at least ten counts. The chain couples TRBV30 to TRBJ2-1; 7 bases are shared with TRBD1. This CDR3 comprises 14 residues. Germline trimming cut 2 bases from V and 5 bases from J; bases unmatched to any gene: 6. Germline V gives CDR1 GTSNPN, CDR2 SVGIG (reference sequence). CDR3: CAWSLGGYHNEQFF. The CDR3 nucleotides are TGTGCCTGGAGTCTAGGGGGCTACCACAATGAGCAGTTCTTC.

This rearrangement joins TRBV11-2 to TRBJ1-2; D is unclear. Germline CDR1 SGHAT, CDR2 FQNNGV. V was pared by 0 bases and J by 2 bases, with 10 bases between. The CDR3 sequence is 15 residues long. CDR3 coding DNA: TGTGCCAGCAGCTTAGATCTGTACAGCAACTATGGCTACACCTTC. Translating gives CASSLDLYSNYGYTF.

This clonotype turned up a few times. V and J are TRBV5-1 and TRBJ2-1, with D maybe TRBD2 (5 bases). Germline V gives CDR1 SGHRS, CDR2 YFSETQ. The CDR3 contains 18 residues. With 4 bases removed from V and 4 bases from J, the gap between germline ends came to 24 bases. CDR3 sequence: CASSLMLEVDRRYNEQFF. CDR3 DNA: TGCGCCAGCAGCCTGATGCTGGAGGTCGACCGTCGGTACAATGAGCAGTTCTTC.

This clonotype was recorded at least ten times. The chain joins TRBV4-1 to TRBJ2-5; 14 bases align to TRBD2. Germline V gene data show CDR1 as MGHRA and CDR2 as YSYEKL. The CDR3 has 15 amino acids. J lost 4 bases, V lost 3 bases, and 1 base had no gene match. CDR3 sequence reads: CASSHGTSGGETQYF. In DNA, the CDR3 is TGCGCCAGCAGCCACGGGACTAGCGGGGGAGAGACCCAGTACTTC.

This clonotype was found many times. The CDR3 spells CASSLGTGLYTEAFF. The CDR3 DNA is TGTGCCAGCAGCTTGGGAACAGGACTGTACACTGAAGCTTTCTTT. This rearrangement joins TRBV7-9 to TRBJ1-1, with a tentative D call TRBD1 (5 bases). Between the trimmed V and J ends, which lost 3 bases and 3 bases, there was a span of 14 bases. Germline V lookup: CDR1 SEHNR, CDR2 FQNEAQ (reference sequence). This CDR3 has 15 residues.

This clonotype appeared many times. The chain combines TRBV2 with TRBJ1-2, with D possibly being TRBD1 (6 bases). Per germline, CDR1 SNHLY and CDR2 FYNNEI. Trimming shortened V by 2 bases and J by 4 bases, and 14 bases separated the two germline ends. This CDR3 has 15 amino acids. CDR3 amino acids: CASSERAGEGYGYTF. CDR3 sequence (DNA): TGTGCCAGCAGTGAAAGGGCAGGGGAAGGCTATGGCTACACCTTC.